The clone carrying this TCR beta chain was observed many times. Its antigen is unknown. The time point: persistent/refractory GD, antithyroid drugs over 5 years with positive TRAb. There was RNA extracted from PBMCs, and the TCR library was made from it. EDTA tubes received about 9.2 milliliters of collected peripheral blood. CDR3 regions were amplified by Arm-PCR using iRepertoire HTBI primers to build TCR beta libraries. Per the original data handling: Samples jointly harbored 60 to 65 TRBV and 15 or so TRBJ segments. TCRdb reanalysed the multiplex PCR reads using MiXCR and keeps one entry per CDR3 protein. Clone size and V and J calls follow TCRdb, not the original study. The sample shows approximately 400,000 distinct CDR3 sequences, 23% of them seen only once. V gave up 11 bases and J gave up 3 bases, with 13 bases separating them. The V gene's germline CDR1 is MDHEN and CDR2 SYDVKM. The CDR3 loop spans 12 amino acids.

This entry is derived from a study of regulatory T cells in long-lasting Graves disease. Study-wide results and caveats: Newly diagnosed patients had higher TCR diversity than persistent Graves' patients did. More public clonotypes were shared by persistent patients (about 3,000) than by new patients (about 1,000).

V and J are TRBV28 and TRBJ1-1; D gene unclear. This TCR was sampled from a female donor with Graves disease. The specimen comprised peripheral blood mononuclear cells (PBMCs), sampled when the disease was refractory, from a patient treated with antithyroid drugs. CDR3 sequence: CAVWGGDTEAFF. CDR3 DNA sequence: TGTGCCGTGTGGGGTGGGGACACTGAAGCTTTCTTT.